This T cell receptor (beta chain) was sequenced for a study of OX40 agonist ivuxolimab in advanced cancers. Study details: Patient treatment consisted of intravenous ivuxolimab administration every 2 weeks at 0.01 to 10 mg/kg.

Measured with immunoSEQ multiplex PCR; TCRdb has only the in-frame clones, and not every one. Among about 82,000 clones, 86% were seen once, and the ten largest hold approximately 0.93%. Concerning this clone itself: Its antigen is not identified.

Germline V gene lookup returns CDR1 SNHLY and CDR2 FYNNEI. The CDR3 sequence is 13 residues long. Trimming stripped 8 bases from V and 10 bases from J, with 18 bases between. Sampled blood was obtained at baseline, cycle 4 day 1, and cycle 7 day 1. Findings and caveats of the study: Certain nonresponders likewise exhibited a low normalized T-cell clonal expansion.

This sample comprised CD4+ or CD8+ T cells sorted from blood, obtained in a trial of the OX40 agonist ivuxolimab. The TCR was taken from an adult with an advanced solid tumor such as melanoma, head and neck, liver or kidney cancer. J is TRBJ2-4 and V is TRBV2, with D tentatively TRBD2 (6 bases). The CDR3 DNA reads TGTGCCAGCGGAAACGGGGGACTTGCGATTCAGTACTTC. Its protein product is CASGNGGLAIQYF.